This T cell receptor beta chain is from a study of blood T cell repertoires in COVID-19. Turning to the study itself: Samples came from the United States, Italy and Spain, spanning acute and convalescent COVID-19. Nucleic acid was either cDNA or gDNA, and it came from T cells, B-cell-depleted T cells, or PBMCs.

Original processing methods: The authors estimated nucleated cell counts from reference gene primer amplification. Data came from immunoSEQ multiplex PCR; TCRdb stores just in-frame clones and leaves some out. That table is the source of V, J and clone size, and D and trimming were worked out from the DNA. The data show under 250,000 clones, around three quarters seen once. Germline values: CDR1 SQVTM, CDR2 ANQGSEA. V was clipped by 4 bases and J by 4 bases; unmatched bases: 4. This CDR3 is 13 amino acids long. J is TRBJ1-2 and V is TRBV29-1; 9 nucleotides agree with TRBD1. The source material was peripheral blood. The sequence was collected from an older woman with acute or convalescent COVID-19. Here the CDR3 reads CSVGTGEAYGYTF. Written as DNA, the CDR3 is TGCAGCGTTGGGACAGGGGAAGCCTATGGCTACACCTTC.